One sample yielded the 3 T cell receptor beta chains listed below, sequenced in a study of T-cell reconstitution after alpha-beta-depleted transplantation in children. The authors prepared the TCRbeta library with unique molecular identifiers. TCRdb fed the PCR reads into MiXCR, producing one record per CDR3 protein. Of about 870,000 distinct CDR3 sequences listed, around 15% are singletons. The sequencing here drew on PBMCs, mostly from graft donor cells, taken 360 days after TCRalphabeta/CD19-depleted stem cell transplant. The receptors were gathered from a male patient aged 10 to 17 who had a stem cell transplant for acute lymphoblastic leukemia, so the T cells may come from the graft donor.

This clonotype was picked up a small number of times. CDR3 bases: TGCGCTACAGCACTACGAAACACAGATACGCAGTATTTT. It translates to CATALRNTDTQYF. V is TRBV5-1 and J is TRBJ2-3; no definite D call. Germline V lookup: CDR1 SGHRS, CDR2 YFSETQ. The CDR3 runs 13 residues.

This clonotype was observed a few times. The rearrangement joins TRBV27 to TRBJ1-4, with 10 bases that match TRBD1. The CDR3 is 16 amino acids. Germline loops: CDR1 MNHEY, CDR2 SMNVEV (reference sequence). V lost 1 base, J lost 5 bases, and 4 bases stayed unmatched. CDR3 loop: CASSLWTGGANEKLFF. CDR3 DNA sequence: TGTGCCAGCAGTTTATGGACAGGGGGGGCCAATGAAAAACTGTTTTTT.

J is TRBJ2-7 and V is TRBV4-2; D ambiguous. Germline V gene lookup returns CDR1 LGHNA and CDR2 YNFKEQ. The CDR3 contains 14 residues. Trimming removed 4 bases at V and 5 bases at J, with 15 bases between. The CDR3 is CASSPPGPYHEQYF. The CDR3 DNA reads as TGTGCCAGCAGCCCACCGGGTCCGTACCACGAGCAGTACTTC.